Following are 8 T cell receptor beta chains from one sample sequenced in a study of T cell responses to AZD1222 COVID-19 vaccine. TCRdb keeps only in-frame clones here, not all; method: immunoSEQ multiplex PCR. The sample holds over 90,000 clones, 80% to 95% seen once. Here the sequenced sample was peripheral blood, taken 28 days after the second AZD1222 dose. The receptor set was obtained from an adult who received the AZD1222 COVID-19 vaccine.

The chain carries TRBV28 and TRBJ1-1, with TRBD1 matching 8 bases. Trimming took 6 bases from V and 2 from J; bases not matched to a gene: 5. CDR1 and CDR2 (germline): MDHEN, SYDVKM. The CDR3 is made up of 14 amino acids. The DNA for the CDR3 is TGTGCCAGCAGAGGAACAGGGGGAAACACTGAAGCTTTCTTT. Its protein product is CASRGTGGNTEAFF.

CDR3 nucleotides: TGTGCCAGCAGTGTGGGGGGCCCCACAGATACGCAGTATTTT. Translated, it gives CASSVGGPTDTQYF. This chain links TRBV2 with TRBJ2-3; D assignment may be TRBD1 or TRBD2 (6 bases each). CDR3 length: 14 amino acids. V gave up 4 bases and J gave up 2 bases, with 10 bases separating them. The germline V gene has CDR1 SNHLY and CDR2 FYNNEI.

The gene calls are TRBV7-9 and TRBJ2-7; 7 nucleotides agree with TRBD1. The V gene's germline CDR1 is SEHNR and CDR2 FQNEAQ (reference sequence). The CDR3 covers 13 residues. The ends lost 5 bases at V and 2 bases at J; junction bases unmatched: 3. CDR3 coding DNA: TGTGCCAGCAGCCGACAGGGAACCTACGAGCAGTACTTC. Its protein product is CASSRQGTYEQYF.

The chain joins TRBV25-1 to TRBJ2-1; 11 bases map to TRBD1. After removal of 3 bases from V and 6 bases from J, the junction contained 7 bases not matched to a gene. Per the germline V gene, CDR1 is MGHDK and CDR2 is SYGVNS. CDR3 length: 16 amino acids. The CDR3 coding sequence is TGTGCCAGCAGTGACATTCGCGGGACAGGGGGCAATGAGCAGTTCTTC. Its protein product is CASSDIRGTGGNEQFF. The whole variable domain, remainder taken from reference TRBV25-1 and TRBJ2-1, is EADIYQTPRYLVIGTGKKITLECSQTMGHDKMYWYQQDPGMELHLIHYSYGVNSTEKGDLSSESTVSRIRTEHFPLTLESARPSHTSQYLCASSDIRGTGGNEQFFGPGTRLTVL.

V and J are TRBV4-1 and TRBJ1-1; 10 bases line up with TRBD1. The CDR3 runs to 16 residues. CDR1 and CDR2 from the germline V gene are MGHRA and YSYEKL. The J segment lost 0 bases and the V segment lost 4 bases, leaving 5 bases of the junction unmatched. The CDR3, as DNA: TGCGCCAGCAGCCTGCGACAGGGGGCGATGAACACTGAAGCTTTCTTT. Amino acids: CASSLRQGAMNTEAFF.

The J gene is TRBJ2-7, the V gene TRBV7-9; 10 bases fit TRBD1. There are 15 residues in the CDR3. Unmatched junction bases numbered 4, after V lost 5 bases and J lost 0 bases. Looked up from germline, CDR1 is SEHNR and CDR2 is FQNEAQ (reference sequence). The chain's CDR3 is CASSPGQGFSYEQYF. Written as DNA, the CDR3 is TGTGCCAGCAGCCCGGGACAGGGGTTCTCCTACGAGCAGTACTTC.

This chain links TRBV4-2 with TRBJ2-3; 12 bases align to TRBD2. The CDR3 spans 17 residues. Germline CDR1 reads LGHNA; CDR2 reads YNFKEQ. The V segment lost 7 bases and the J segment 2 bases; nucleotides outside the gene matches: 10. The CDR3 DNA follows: TGTGCCAGCACCCATGGACTAGCGGGGAGTCTCACAGATACGCAGTATTTT. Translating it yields CASTHGLAGSLTDTQYF.

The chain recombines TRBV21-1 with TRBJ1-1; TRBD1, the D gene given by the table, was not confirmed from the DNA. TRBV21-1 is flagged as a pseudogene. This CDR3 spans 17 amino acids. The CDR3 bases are TGTGCCAGCAGCACCCAGACAGGGGTCGGGATGAACACTGAAGCTTTCTTT. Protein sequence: CASSTQTGVGMNTEAFF.